This T cell receptor beta chain was identified during a study of CD8 T cells in ankylosing spondylitis. Quantitative molecular-barcoded 5'-RACE generated the TCR beta libraries. MiXCR was run by TCRdb on the 5' RACE reads, yielding one entry per CDR3 protein. Of about 440,000 distinct CDR3 sequences in the sample, about 15% are singletons; the top ten hold under 1.2%. CDR1 is LGHDT, CDR2 YNNKEL, per germline (reference sequence). Trimming shortened V by 1 base and J by 1 base, and 5 bases separated the two germline ends. This CDR3 region has 13 residues. General study results and limits: A motif of 7 to 9 highly homologous TCR beta variants was seen as apparently characteristic of ankylosing spondylitis blood. The clones that were linked to disease were reported to be significantly enriched in matched synovial fluid samples from ankylosing spondylitis patients. In the blood and synovial fluid of reactive arthritis, some motif variants had been previously reported.

On this clonotype itself: Its antigen is currently unknown.

The receptor comes from a male donor with ankylosing spondylitis. The chain employs TRBV3-1 and TRBJ2-7; D is uncertain. What was sequenced was blood, either unsorted or a sorted T cell fraction (not recorded which). CDR3 sequence (DNA): TGTGCCAGCAGCCAAGGGTGGTCCTACGAGCAGTACTTC. Translated, it gives CASSQGWSYEQYF.